This T cell receptor (beta chain) was recovered during a study of blood T cell repertoires in COVID-19. Study-level background: From T cells, B-cell-depleted T cells, or PBMCs came the material, which was cDNA or gDNA.

Cohort allocation depended upon clinical history that participants reported. For this clone: Other DNA sequences in the sample encode the same CDR3.

Per the study methods: Cell counts per sample came from amplifying reference gene primers. The data were produced by immunoSEQ multiplex PCR, yet TCRdb's version contains in-frame clones alone and is incomplete. That table is the source of V, J and clone size, and D and trimming were worked out from the DNA. This sample has fewer than 300,000 clones, with more than 75% found just once. Trimming removed 1 base at V and 4 bases at J, with 4 bases between. There are 12 residues in the CDR3. From germline, CDR1 is SGHDN and CDR2 FVKESK. V is TRBV14 and J is TRBJ1-2; D is unresolved. The specimen was PBMCs or T cells enriched from blood (not recorded which). The receptor comes from a middle-aged woman with acute COVID-19. CDR3 nucleotide sequence: TGTGCCAGCAGCCAAGCAGGCTATGGCTACACCTTC. This translates into CASSQAGYGYTF.